The clone carrying this T cell receptor (beta chain) was observed many times. Its target is unknown. The record originates from a study of neurological immune-mediated disorders. Overall study findings and caveats: One related-CDR3 cluster, which may be a signature, held the repertoires of 18 of 34 multiple sclerosis patients after phylogenetic grouping. Sharing of CDR3 amino acid sequences among expanded clones across subjects was absent, suggesting private repertoires in all groups.

5'RACE generated cDNA with 10-nucleotide random UMIs. Sequencing of 15-18 subjects in each run yielded over 190 million TCR-beta sequences. TCRdb reprocessed the 5' RACE reads via MiXCR and lists one record per CDR3 protein. The sample carries tens of thousands of distinct CDR3 sequences, around 3.8% recorded once. CDR1 and CDR2 (germline): DFQATT, SNEGSKA (reference sequence). J lost 1 base, V lost 5 bases, and 7 bases had no gene match. This CDR3 is built from 15 residues. This TCR was recovered from a woman between 50 and 59 years old with multiple sclerosis. V and J are TRBV20-1 and TRBJ1-5, with 8 bases matching TRBD1. Sequenced: PBMCs. The CDR3 is CSAGGGQGSNQPQHF. The DNA for the CDR3 is TGCAGTGCTGGAGGTGGACAGGGCAGCAATCAGCCCCAGCATTTT.